A single sample gave rise to the 17 T cell receptor beta chains below, sequenced in a study of early T cells in non-severe SARS-CoV-2 infection. TCRdb re-derived calls from the 5' RACE reads in MiXCR, one entry per CDR3 protein. Seen here are 55,000 or so distinct CDR3 sequences, around 7% observed once, and the top ten hold 5.8%. The sequencing here drew on whole blood, taken at baseline. The source of these receptors is an adult who was a healthcare worker with PCR-confirmed SARS-CoV-2 infection or an uninfected control (not recorded which).

Ten or more counts support this clonotype. The chain recombines TRBV3-1 with TRBJ1-6; 8 bases match TRBD1. The V gene end was trimmed by 0 bases and the J gene end by 8 bases; junction bases not matched to a gene: 3. Germline lookup yields CDR1 LGHDT and CDR2 YNNKEL (reference sequence). The CDR3 is 15 amino acids. In nucleotides, the CDR3 is TGTGCCAGCAGCCAAGAAACAGGGGGATATTCACCCCTCCACTTT. It specifies CASSQETGGYSPLHF.

In its sample, this clonotype was seen many times. CDR3 sequence: CSALSPGQGSYEQYF. The CDR3 bases are TGCAGTGCTCTCTCACCGGGACAGGGCTCCTACGAGCAGTACTTC. The rearrangement uses TRBV20-1 and TRBJ2-7; 9 bases match TRBD1. The CDR3 loop spans 15 amino acids. The trim removed 5 bases at V and 0 bases at J, leaving 8 bases unmatched. Germline CDR1 reads DFQATT; CDR2 reads SNEGSKA (reference sequence).

This clonotype was seen more than once but under ten times. The rearrangement uses TRBV12-3 or TRBV12-4 and TRBJ1-2; 7 bases fit TRBD1. CDR3 length: 17 residues. Germline trimming cut 3 bases from V and 3 bases from J; bases unmatched to any gene: 13. This CDR3 reads CASSLQDRPAGYYGYTF. The CDR3 DNA sequence: TGTGCCAGCAGTTTGCAGGACAGGCCAGCGGGGTACTATGGCTACACCTTC.

This clonotype was observed at least ten times. The J gene is TRBJ2-7, the V gene TRBV12-2; the table's D call, TRBD1, was not checked against the DNA. TRBV12-2 is termed a pseudogene. The CDR3 runs to 13 residues. CDR3 coding DNA: TGTGCAAGTCGCTTAGTAGGGGGCGACGAGCAGTACTTC. As protein: CASRLVGGDEQYF.

This clonotype came up a few times. The rearrangement joins TRBV11-3 to TRBJ2-5; tentatively, D is TRBD1 (5 bases). In germline, CDR1 is SGHNT, CDR2 YENEEA. Deletions cut 5 bases from V and 3 bases from J, with 10 bases between. The CDR3 sequence is 13 residues long. CDR3 DNA: TGTGCCAGCAGCCAGGACACCGAAGAGACCCAGTACTTC. It translates to CASSQDTEETQYF.

The rearrangement joins TRBV6-6 to TRBJ2-7, with no clear D. Germline CDR1 reads MNHNY; CDR2 reads SVGAGI (reference sequence). Trimming pared 5 bases from V and 1 base from J, leaving 6 bases between. This CDR3 comprises 12 residues. The CDR3 nucleotides are TGTGCCAGCAGTCCCCCATCCTACGAGCAGTACTTC. It specifies CASSPPSYEQYF.

This chain joins TRBV4-3 and TRBJ2-3; TRBD1 or TRBD2 may be the D gene (5 bases each). Germline V gives CDR1 LGHNA, CDR2 YSLEER. With 0 bases removed from V and 0 bases from J, the gap between germline ends came to 13 bases. The CDR3 loop spans 17 amino acids. CDR3 bases: TGCGCCAGCAGCCAAGATTTCGGGACGACTAGCACAGATACGCAGTATTTT. Translated: CASSQDFGTTSTDTQYF.

The V and J genes are TRBV29-1 and TRBJ1-4, with D hard to call. The germline V and J ends were trimmed by 6 bases and 11 bases, with 13 bases remaining between them. This CDR3 is built from 11 residues. Germline assignment: CDR1 SQVTM and CDR2 ANQGSEA. In DNA form, the CDR3 reads TGCAGCGTGGGCTGGGATGGGAAACTGTTTTTT. It encodes CSVGWDGKLFF.

V is TRBV28 and J is TRBJ2-3, with D uncertain. Trimming pared 3 bases from V and 2 bases from J, leaving 6 bases between. CDR1 MDHEN and CDR2 SYDVKM come from the germline V gene. CDR3 length: 13 amino acids. The CDR3 protein is CASSFDLTDTQYF. The CDR3 DNA reads as TGTGCCAGCAGTTTTGACCTCACAGATACGCAGTATTTT.

On this clonotype: A read error may explain this, as a much larger clone is one base away. The chain joins TRBV29-1 to TRBJ2-3; 14 bases agree with TRBD2. The CDR3 runs 15 residues. Germline V lookup: CDR1 SQVTM, CDR2 ANQGSEA. Losses at the gene ends were 8 bases for V and 1 base for J; bases not matched to a gene: 5. The CDR3 DNA reads as TGCAGCATCCAGACTAGCGGGGGGGGCACAGATACGCAGTATTTT. Translation: CSIQTSGGGTDTQYF.

This clonotype was seen ten or more times. The rearrangement joins TRBV9 to TRBJ2-3; 7 nucleotides agree with TRBD1. The germline gives CDR1 SGDLS, CDR2 YYNGEE. Trimming cost V 3 bases and J 5 bases; bases outside gene matches: 12. The CDR3 length is 16 residues. CDR3 loop: CASSDYGRPGGDTQYF. In nucleotides, the CDR3 is TGTGCCAGCAGCGATTACGGGCGTCCAGGGGGAGATACGCAGTATTTT.

In this sample, this clonotype turned up many times. The CDR3 sequence is CSVPARGAEDTGELFF. As DNA, the CDR3 is TGCAGCGTGCCCGCAAGGGGAGCGGAGGACACCGGGGAGCTGTTTTTT. The rearrangement uses TRBV29-1 and TRBJ2-2; D possibly uses TRBD1 or TRBD2 (5 bases each). The V gene lost 6 bases and the J gene lost 3 bases, with 20 bases spanning the gap. CDR3 size: 16 residues. Per the germline V gene, CDR1 is SQVTM and CDR2 is ANQGSEA.

This sequence joins TRBV15 and TRBJ2-2, with D uncertain. The CDR3 extends over 14 amino acids. V shed 1 base and J shed 6 bases, with 9 bases lying between them. Germline-derived CDR1 and CDR2 are LNHNV and YYDKDF (reference sequence). The CDR3 region is CATSRATRSGELFF. The CDR3 nucleotides are TGTGCCACCAGCAGAGCGACGAGGTCCGGGGAGCTGTTTTTT.

In its sample, this clonotype was seen many times. The rearrangement links TRBV12-3 or TRBV12-4 to TRBJ2-3; 13 bases are shared with TRBD2. CDR3 length: 17 amino acids. J was trimmed by 4 bases and V by 5 bases; bases with no gene match: 9. CDR3 in amino acids: CASSPQTSGGPSDTQYF. For the CDR3, the DNA is TGTGCCAGCAGTCCGCAGACTAGCGGGGGGCCATCAGATACGCAGTATTTT.

The chain joins TRBV28 to TRBJ2-7; the match to TRBD2 covers 12 bases. The germline V gene has CDR1 MDHEN and CDR2 SYDVKM. Trimming at V came to 5 bases and at J to 3 bases, leaving 5 bases not matched to a gene. The CDR3 runs to 15 residues. CDR3 nucleotide sequence: TGTGCCAGCAGTGGACCGGGACTAGCGGGCTACGAGCAGTACTTC. Protein product: CASSGPGLAGYEQYF.

This clonotype was picked up a small number of times. This rearrangement joins TRBV20-1 to TRBJ1-5; TRBD1 is a possible D gene (6 bases). The CDR3 has 13 amino acids. The V end lost 5 bases, the J end lost 9 bases, and 17 bases lay between the germline ends. In germline, CDR1 is DFQATT, CDR2 SNEGSKA (reference sequence). The CDR3 sequence is CSARDTPDLPQHF. In nucleotides, the CDR3 is TGCAGTGCTCGGGACACTCCGGACTTGCCCCAGCATTTT.

In this sample, this clonotype turned up a few times. This sequence joins TRBV20-1 and TRBJ1-3; 10 positions agree with TRBD1. Trimming cost V 3 bases and J 8 bases; bases outside gene matches: 4. Germline V CDR1 and CDR2: DFQATT, SNEGSKA (reference sequence). This CDR3 is 13 amino acids long. The DNA of the CDR3 is TGCAGTGCTAGGCGGACAGGGGGTGACACCATATATTTT. Translation: CSARRTGGDTIYF.